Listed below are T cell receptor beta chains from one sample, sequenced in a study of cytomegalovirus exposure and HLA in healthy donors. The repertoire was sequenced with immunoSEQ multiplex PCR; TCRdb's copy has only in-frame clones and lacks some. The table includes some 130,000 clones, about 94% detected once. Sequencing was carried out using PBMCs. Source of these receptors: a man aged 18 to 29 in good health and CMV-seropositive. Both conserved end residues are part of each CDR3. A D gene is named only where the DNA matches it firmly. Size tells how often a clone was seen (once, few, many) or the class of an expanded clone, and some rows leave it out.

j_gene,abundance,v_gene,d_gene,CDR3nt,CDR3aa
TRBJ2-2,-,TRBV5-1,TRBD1,TGCGCCACCGCGAAAGGGGGCCCTAACACCGGGGAGCTGTTTTTT,CATAKGGPNTGELFF
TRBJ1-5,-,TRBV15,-,TGTGCCACCAGCAGAGACAGGTACGGTCAGCCCCAGCATTTT,CATSRDRYGQPQHF
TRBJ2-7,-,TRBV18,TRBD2,TGTGCCAGCTCACCACAAGTCCTAGCGGTCTACGAGCAGTACTTC,CASSPQVLAVYEQYF
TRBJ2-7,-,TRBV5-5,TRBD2,TGTGCCAGTAGACTAGCGGGAGGACTACTTTACGAGCAGTACTTC,CASRLAGGLLYEQYF
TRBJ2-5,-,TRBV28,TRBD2,TGTGCCAGCAGCCAGGCCCAAGCGGGAGGGATAAAGACCCAGTACTTC,CASSQAQAGGIKTQYF
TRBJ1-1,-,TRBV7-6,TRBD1,TGTGCCAGCAGCTTAGGGACAGGAACTGAAGCTTTCTTT,CASSLGTGTEAFF
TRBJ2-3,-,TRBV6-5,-,TGTGCCAGCAGTTACTCGACCAGCGGAGATACGCAGTATTTT,CASSYSTSGDTQYF
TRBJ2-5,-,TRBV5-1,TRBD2,TGCGCCAGCAGCTCCGGACTAGCGGGGGGAGAGACCCAGTACTTC,CASSSGLAGGETQYF
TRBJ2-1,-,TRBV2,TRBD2,TGTGCCAGCAGTGATACCTGGCGGGAGGGCGTTTACAATGAGCAGTTCTTC,CASSDTWREGVYNEQFF
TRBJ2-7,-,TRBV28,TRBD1,TGTGCCAGCACCTACAGGGGCGAGCAGTACTTC,CASTYRGEQYF
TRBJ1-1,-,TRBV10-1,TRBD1,TGCGCCAGCAGCGCAATTCCGGGACAGGGAGAAACTGAAGCTTTCTTT,CASSAIPGQGETEAFF
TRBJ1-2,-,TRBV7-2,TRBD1,TGTGCCAGCAGCTCAGGACAGGCCTATGGCTACACCTTC,CASSSGQAYGYTF
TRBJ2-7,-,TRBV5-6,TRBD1,TGTGCCAGCAGCAGACAGGGGGCCCGGGACTACGAGCAGTACTTC,CASSRQGARDYEQYF
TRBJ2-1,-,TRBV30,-,TGTGCCTGGAGTCCCCTGGGAGTAGCGAACAATGAGCAGTTCTTC,CAWSPLGVANNEQFF
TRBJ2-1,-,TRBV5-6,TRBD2,TGTGCCAGCAGCTTGGCCGGGACTAGCGGGAGTTCCCCTCTGTTCTTC,CASSLAGTSGSSPLFF
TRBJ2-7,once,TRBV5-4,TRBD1,TGTGCCAGCAGCTGGGACAGGGTCGGGGGGTTGGACGAGCAGTACTTC,CASSWDRVGGLDEQYF
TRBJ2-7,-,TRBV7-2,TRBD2,TGTGCCAGCAGCTTAGGACTAGCGGCTTACGAGCAGTACTTC,CASSLGLAAYEQYF
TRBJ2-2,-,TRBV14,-,TGTGCCAGCAGCCAATTACAGGGTATCGAGGACACCGGGGAGCTGTTTTTT,CASSQLQGIEDTGELFF
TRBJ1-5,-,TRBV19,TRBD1,TGTGCCAGTAACAACCTCCGGGACAGCGTGTATAGCAATCAGCCCCAGCATTTT,CASNNLRDSVYSNQPQHF
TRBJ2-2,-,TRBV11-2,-,TGTGCCAGCAGCCCGAGGAACACCGGGGAGCTGTTTTTT,CASSPRNTGELFF
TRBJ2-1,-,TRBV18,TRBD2,TGTGCCAGCTCACCGACTAGCGGGAGTTATGAGCAGTTCTTC,CASSPTSGSYEQFF
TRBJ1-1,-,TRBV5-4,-,TGTGCCAGCAGCCCTTTCGAGGGGGATTGGGTCACTGAAGCTTTCTTT,CASSPFEGDWVTEAFF
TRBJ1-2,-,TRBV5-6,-,TGTGCCAGCAGCTCCCTGCAGGGTGCTGGCTACACCTTC,CASSSLQGAGYTF
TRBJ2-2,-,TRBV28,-,TGTGCCAGCATCCTCCAGGGATACACCGGGGAGCTGTTTTTT,CASILQGYTGELFF
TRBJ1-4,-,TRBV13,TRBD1,TGTGCCAGCAGGAGACAGGGGGCGAGTGAAAAACTGTTTTTT,CASRRQGASEKLFF
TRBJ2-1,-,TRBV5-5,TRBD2,TGTGCCAGCAGCTTAGGACTAGCGGCAAACAATGAGCAGTTCTTC,CASSLGLAANNEQFF
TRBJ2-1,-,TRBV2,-,TGTGCCAGCTCTAGCGACTACAATGAGCAGTTCTTC,CASSSDYNEQFF
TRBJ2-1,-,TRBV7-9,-,TGTGCCAGCAGCTTACAACGCCGGTACAATGAGCAGTTCTTC,CASSLQRRYNEQFF
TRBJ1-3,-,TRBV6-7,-,TGTGCCAGCAGTCAAATGATGACAGCCTGTTATTTT,CASSQMMTACYF
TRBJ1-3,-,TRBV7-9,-,TGTGCCAGCAACCCTATTCTCGAGAGCTCTGGAAACACCATATATTTT,CASNPILESSGNTIYF
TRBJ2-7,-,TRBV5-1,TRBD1,TGCGCCAGCAGCCCCGGACAGGGGGTGTACGAGCAGTACTTC,CASSPGQGVYEQYF
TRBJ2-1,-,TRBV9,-,TGTGCCAGCAGCCCCCGCAGCTCCTACAATGAGCAGTTCTTC,CASSPRSSYNEQFF
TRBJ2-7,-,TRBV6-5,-,TGTGCCAGCAGCCGAAGGGGGGGCGCTATCGACGAGCAGTACTTC,CASSRRGGAIDEQYF
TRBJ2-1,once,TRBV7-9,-,TGTGCCAGCAGCTATATGGTAGCCGCGCCCTACAATGAGCAGTTCTTC,CASSYMVAAPYNEQFF
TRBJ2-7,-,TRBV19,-,TGTGCCAGTAGTATTTCTGGCCCCCCTAGCGAGCAGTACTTC,CASSISGPPSEQYF